Reported below is one TCR beta chain. Its specificity is unknown. Germline V gives CDR1 KGHSH, CDR2 LQKENI. The CDR3 is 15 amino acids. V dropped 3 bases and J dropped 1 base, with 9 bases sitting between them. Profiling relied on immunoSEQ multiplex PCR, and the TCRdb table lists in-frame clones only, not all of them. The table lists about 350,000 clones, roughly 81% of them singletons. Sample treatment: about 20 received Ad26.COV2.S at low or high dose, single or two shots; about 5 received placebo; per-sample allocation not given. Repertoires come from day 63 after the first vaccine or placebo injection. The data were obtained in a study of Ad26.COV2.S vaccination and SARS-CoV-2 variants. Broader study findings: Analyses of TCR breadth and depth may have underestimated total T cell responses. Vaccinated and placebo-treated recipients had similar non-spike TCR breadth. The breadth of spike-specific CD8+ and CD4+ T cell responses after vaccination was reportedly substantial.

The TCR sequence derives from a person aged 18 to 65 who received the Ad26.COV2.S COVID-19 vaccine or a placebo. The genes are TRBV18 and TRBJ2-2; D is undetermined. This specimen consisted of peripheral blood, obtained in a trial of Ad26.COV2.S vaccine versus placebo. The CDR3 coding sequence is TGTGCCAGCTCACCGGCCCTCTTGAACACCGGGGAGCTGTTTTTT. Its translation is CASSPALLNTGELFF.